The T cell receptor (beta chain) under discussion was sequenced for a study of CD8 T cells in ankylosing spondylitis. General study results and limits: Prior literature has documented some motif variants in synovial fluid and blood from reactive arthritis.

Germline CDR1 and CDR2: DFQATT and SNEGSKA (reference sequence). This CDR3 is built from 15 residues. V lost 5 bases and J lost 4, with 17 bases in between. This clonotype came up a few times. Its antigen is not identified. With molecular barcodes, quantitative 5'-RACE was used to make the TCR beta libraries. TCRdb re-called the 5' RACE reads with MiXCR, one entry per CDR3 protein. This table has 250,000 to 350,000 distinct CDR3 sequences, around 20% appearing once. The chain uses TRBV20-1 and TRBJ2-2, with D possibly TRBD1 on 6 matching bases. Sequenced: blood, either unsorted or a sorted T cell fraction (not recorded which). The sequence derives from a male donor with ankylosing spondylitis or in good health (not recorded which). As DNA, the CDR3 is TGCAGTGCTCCCAGGGGCGATAGGGGCACCGGGGAGCTGTTTTTT. Translating it yields CSAPRGDRGTGELFF.